This entry is about one T cell receptor beta chain. This record belongs to a study of blood T cells in healthy people across ages. Per the germline V gene, CDR1 is SGHTA and CDR2 is FQGNSA. This CDR3 has 15 amino acids. Trimming pared 1 base from V and 6 bases from J, leaving 15 bases between. The second PCR ran roughly 6 to 11 cycles with a sample-barcoded 5' primer and J-beta primers. Carrying 12 random nucleotides, a template-switch adaptor labeled each individual cDNA molecule. TCRdb ran MiXCR on the 5' RACE reads and lists one entry per CDR3 protein. The sample carries 600,000 to 800,000 distinct CDR3 sequences, approximately 52% recorded once.

The sample consisted of blood. The chain employs TRBV7-2 and TRBJ1-2; no definite D call. The clonotype comes from a woman of 80 years or more in good health. CDR3 loop: CASSLGPSAFNGYTF. DNA of the CDR3: TGTGCCAGCAGCTTAGGACCGTCAGCGTTCAATGGCTACACCTTC.